This record covers a single TCR beta chain. The specificity of this receptor is unknown. No qualities accompany the bases; no much larger clone lies one base away. Receptor amplification or capture employed RT-PCR. TCRdb shows the sequencer as Illumina HiSeq 2500. TCRdb reworked the public reads: Q25 trimming with fastp, MiXCR clone assembly, productive beta chains retained. Every distinct CDR3 protein forms one entry, paired with its most common genes and DNA. The sample has around 200,000 distinct CDR3 sequences on record, nearly 9.5% of them singletons. The ten largest clones represent approximately 11% of the sample. V ends up 4 bases short and J 4 bases short, with an unmatched junction base count of 14. The CDR3 runs 17 residues from the cysteine to the phenylalanine. The only DNA kept is the CDR3, 51 bases in frame from the first base. The germline V gene encodes CDR1 SGHRS and CDR2 YFSETQ. The data were obtained in a study of response to subunit inactivated influenza vaccine (dated by TCRdb to the late 2010s). About the full investigation: To follow how T cells responded to a trivalent subunit inactivated influenza vaccine, the researchers relied on deep quantitative profiling of the T cell receptor repertoire.

What the research found in general, with its limitations: According to the authors, only a limited number of new T cells may be recruited by each seasonal influenza vaccination.

The sequencing used non-naive T cells sorted from PBMCs, collected on the day of vaccination. This sample's cell subset or site label indicates: memory T cell fraction. This TCR was recovered from a middle-aged man who received an inactivated influenza vaccine. Donor details come from another sample of the same person, matched by shared clones. The chain couples TRBV5-1 to TRBJ2-1; 7 central bases correspond to TRBD1. The nucleotide sequence is TGCGCCAGCAGCCGACGAGATAGGGGGCGAGGTTACAATGAGCAGTTCTTC. It encodes CASSRRDRGRGYNEQFF.